This T cell receptor beta chain was identified in a study of T-cell memory formation after mild COVID-19. Across the study: TCR clustering was largely donor specific.

5'RACE primed at constant segments yielded TCR alpha and TCR beta cDNA libraries bearing sample barcodes and UMIs. TCRdb used MiXCR to reprocess the 5' RACE reads, holding one entry per CDR3 protein. In the table there are fewer than 450,000 distinct CDR3 sequences, 20% to 25% of which are singletons. Comments on this clonotype: Antigen: not known.

Points from the study as a whole: Clones that shrank (day 15 to 85) were balanced CD4/CD8, whereas later expanders leaned CD4+.

The CDR3 length is 13 residues. Germline lookup yields CDR1 MGHRA and CDR2 YSYEKL. The V segment lost 10 bases and the J segment 1 base; nucleotides outside the gene matches: 6. The sequence was collected from an adult woman who had mild COVID-19 (a few samples of this study predate the infection). Cell type and time point are not known. This chain connects TRBV4-1 to TRBJ1-1; TRBD1 matches 7 bases. What was sequenced was PBMCs or a T cell subset sorted from them (not recorded which). The CDR3 is CATSQGENTEAFF. The CDR3 nucleotides are TGCGCCACCTCTCAGGGGGAGAACACTGAAGCTTTCTTT.